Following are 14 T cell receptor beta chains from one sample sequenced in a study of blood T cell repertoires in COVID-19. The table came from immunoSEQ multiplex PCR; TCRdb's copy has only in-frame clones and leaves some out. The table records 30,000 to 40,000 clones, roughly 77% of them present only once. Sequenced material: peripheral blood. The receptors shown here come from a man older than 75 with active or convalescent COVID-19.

CDR3 nucleotide sequence: TGTGCCAGCAGCCCCTCAGGTCGCAATCAGCCCCAGCATTTT. This codes for CASSPSGRNQPQHF. This sequence joins TRBV6-5 and TRBJ1-5; D is unresolved. CDR3 length: 14 residues. CDR1 is MNHEY and CDR2 is SVGAGI in the germline V gene. V lost 6 bases to trimming and J lost 2 bases, with 11 bases between them.

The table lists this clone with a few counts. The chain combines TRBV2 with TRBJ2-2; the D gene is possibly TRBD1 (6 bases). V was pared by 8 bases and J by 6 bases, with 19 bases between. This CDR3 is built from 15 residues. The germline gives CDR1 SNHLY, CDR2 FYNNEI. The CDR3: CASLQSRDIPGELFF. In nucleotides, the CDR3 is TGTGCCAGCTTACAGTCCCGGGACATTCCCGGGGAGCTGTTTTTT.

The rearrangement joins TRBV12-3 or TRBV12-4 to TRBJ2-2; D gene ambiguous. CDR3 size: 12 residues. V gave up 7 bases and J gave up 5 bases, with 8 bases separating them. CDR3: CASNIITGELFF. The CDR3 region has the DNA TGTGCCAGCAACATTATAACCGGGGAGCTGTTTTTT.

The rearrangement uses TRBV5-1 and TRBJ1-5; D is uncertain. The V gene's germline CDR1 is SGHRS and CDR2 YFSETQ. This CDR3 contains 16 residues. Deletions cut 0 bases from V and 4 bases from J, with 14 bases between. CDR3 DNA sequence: TGCGCCAGCAGCTTGGATCCGCTCACGGGGAATCAGCCCCAGCATTTT. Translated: CASSLDPLTGNQPQHF.

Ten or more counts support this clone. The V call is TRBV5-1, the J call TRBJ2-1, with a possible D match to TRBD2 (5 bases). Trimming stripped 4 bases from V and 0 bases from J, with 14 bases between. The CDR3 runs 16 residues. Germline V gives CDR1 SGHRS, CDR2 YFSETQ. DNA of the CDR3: TGCGCCAGCAGCCGAGAGGGCGATAGCTCCTACAATGAGCAGTTCTTC. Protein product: CASSREGDSSYNEQFF.

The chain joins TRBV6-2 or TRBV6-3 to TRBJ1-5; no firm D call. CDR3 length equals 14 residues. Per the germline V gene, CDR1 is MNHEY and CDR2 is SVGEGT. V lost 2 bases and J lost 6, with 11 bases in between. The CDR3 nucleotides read TGTGCCAGCAGTTACGGACTAGCGGGTCAGCCCCAGCATTTT. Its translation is CASSYGLAGQPQHF.

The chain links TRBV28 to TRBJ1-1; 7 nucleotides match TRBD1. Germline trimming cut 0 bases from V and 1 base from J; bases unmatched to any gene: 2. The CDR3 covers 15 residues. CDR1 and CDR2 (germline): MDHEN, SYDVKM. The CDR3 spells CASSLWGTENTEAFF. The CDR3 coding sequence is TGTGCCAGCAGTTTATGGGGGACAGAGAACACTGAAGCTTTCTTT.

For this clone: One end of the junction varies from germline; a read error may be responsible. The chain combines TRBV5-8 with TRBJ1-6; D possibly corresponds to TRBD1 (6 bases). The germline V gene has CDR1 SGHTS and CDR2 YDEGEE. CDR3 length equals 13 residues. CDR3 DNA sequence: TGTGCCAGCAGATTGGACAGAAATTCACCCCTCCACTTT. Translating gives CASRLDRNSPLHF.

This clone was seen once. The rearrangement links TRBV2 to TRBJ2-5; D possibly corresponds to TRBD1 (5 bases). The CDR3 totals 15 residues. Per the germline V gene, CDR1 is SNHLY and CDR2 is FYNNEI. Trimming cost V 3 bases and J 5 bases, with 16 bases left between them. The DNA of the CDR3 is TGTGCCAGCAGTGAGGCGCAGGGCTTGAGCGAGACCCAGTACTTC. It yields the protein CASSEAQGLSETQYF.

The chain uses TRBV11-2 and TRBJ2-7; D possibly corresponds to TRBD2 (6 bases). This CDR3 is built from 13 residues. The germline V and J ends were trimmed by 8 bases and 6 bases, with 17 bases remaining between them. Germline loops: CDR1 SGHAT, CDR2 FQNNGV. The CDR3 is CASGWGVNGEQYF. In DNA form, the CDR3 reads TGTGCCAGCGGCTGGGGGGTGAACGGCGAGCAGTACTTC.

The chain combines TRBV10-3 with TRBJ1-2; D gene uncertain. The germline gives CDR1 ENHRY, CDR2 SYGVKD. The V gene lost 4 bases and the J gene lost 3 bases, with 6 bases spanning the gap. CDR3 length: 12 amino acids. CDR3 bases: TGTGCCATCAGTGCCACAGACTATGGCTACACCTTC. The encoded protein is CAISATDYGYTF.

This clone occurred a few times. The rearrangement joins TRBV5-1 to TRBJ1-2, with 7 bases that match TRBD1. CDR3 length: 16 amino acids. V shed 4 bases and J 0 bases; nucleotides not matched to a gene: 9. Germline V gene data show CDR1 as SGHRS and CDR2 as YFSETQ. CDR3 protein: CASSARDSTSNYGYTF. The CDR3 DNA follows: TGCGCCAGCAGCGCCCGGGACAGTACCTCTAACTATGGCTACACCTTC.

CDR3 region: CASSSLKLAGGSDTQYF. The CDR3 DNA is TGTGCCAGCAGCTCGCTGAAACTAGCGGGGGGTTCAGATACGCAGTATTTT. This chain links TRBV11-2 with TRBJ2-3; 12 bases are shared with TRBD2. Germline V lookup: CDR1 SGHAT, CDR2 FQNNGV. CDR3 length: 17 residues. The ends lost 4 bases at V and 4 bases at J; junction bases unmatched: 9.

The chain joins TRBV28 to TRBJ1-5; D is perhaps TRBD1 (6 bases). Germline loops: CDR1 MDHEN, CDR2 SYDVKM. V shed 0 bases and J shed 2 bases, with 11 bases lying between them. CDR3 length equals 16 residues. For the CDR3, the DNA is TGTGCCAGCAGTTTATGGGGGGGGGCCGGCAATCAGCCCCAGCATTTT. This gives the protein CASSLWGGAGNQPQHF.